This note documents a single T cell receptor (beta chain) sequence. Original processing notes: Quantification of nucleated cells was approximated via reference gene primer amplification. TCRdb's copy holds only in-frame clones and misses some; the assay was immunoSEQ multiplex PCR. For V, J and clone size, that table is used; D and trimming come from the DNA. The sample has about 160,000 clones; around 84% are singletons. Participants spanned ages about 18 to 90 years and resided in roughly 22 US areas. Allocation to cohorts depended on clinical history reported by the participants. Symptom resolution, clearance, or two negative PCRs marked the recovered donors of Cohort 3. The source of the sample is a study of blood T cell repertoires in COVID-19. CDR1 is SGHRS, CDR2 YFSETQ, per germline. This CDR3 has 16 amino acids. Trimming cost V 0 bases and J 2 bases; bases outside gene matches: 3.

The sequenced sample consisted of PBMCs or T cells enriched from blood (not recorded which). The receptor was isolated from a woman aged 45-59 years who had recovered from COVID-19. The J gene is TRBJ2-3, the V gene TRBV5-1, with 10 bases fitting TRBD1. This CDR3 is CASSLGDRGATDTQYF. The CDR3 DNA sequence: TGCGCCAGCAGCTTGGGGGACAGGGGAGCCACAGATACGCAGTATTTT.